This T cell receptor (beta chain) originates from a study of blood T cell repertoires in COVID-19. Study-level background: Acute and convalescent COVID-19 specimens originated in the United States, Italy and Spain. The cDNA or gDNA used as material had been derived from T cells, B-cell-depleted T cells, or PBMCs.

CDR1 and CDR2 (germline): SNHLY, FYNNEI. The CDR3 totals 14 residues. The germline V and J ends were trimmed by 5 bases and 2 bases, with 12 bases remaining between them. As handled by the study authors: Quantification of nucleated cells was approximated via reference gene primer amplification. The data were produced by immunoSEQ multiplex PCR, yet TCRdb's version contains in-frame clones alone and is incomplete. The V and J calls and clone size were taken over from that table, and D and trimming were inferred from the DNA. The sample carries some 220,000 clones, approximately 80% recorded once. The TCR sequence derives from a woman aged 60 to 75 who had recovered from COVID-19. The specimen sequenced was peripheral blood. J is TRBJ2-5 and V is TRBV2; D unresolved. The CDR3, as DNA: TGTGCCAGCAGTTATCGCCAGGCGCAAGAGACCCAGTACTTC. As protein: CASSYRQAQETQYF.